These T cell receptor beta chains were read from a single sample in a study of blood T cell repertoires in COVID-19. The protocol was immunoSEQ multiplex PCR, while the TCRdb copy is restricted to in-frame clones and leaves out a portion. Of roughly 200,000 clones listed, approximately 80% were seen once; the top ten hold 7.8%. Sequencing was performed on peripheral blood. These receptors were collected from an elderly woman with COVID-19, enrolled during active disease. Both conserved end residues are part of each CDR3. The D gene is left open where the match is weak. Where a row states a size, it is once, few, many or the class of an expanded clone; other rows omit it.

size	V	J	D	CDR3	DNA
NA	TRBV6-5	TRBJ2-3	TRBD2	CASRGTSGGADTQYF	TGTGCCAGCAGGGGGACTAGCGGGGGGGCAGATACGCAGTATTTT
NA	TRBV18	TRBJ2-1	TRBD2	CASSLAGVQGEQFF	TGTGCCAGCTCACTAGCGGGAGTTCAAGGTGAGCAGTTCTTC
once	TRBV19	TRBJ1-5	NA	CASSLSGEWKGQHF	TGTGCCAGTAGTCTATCGGGGGAATGGAAAGGGCAGCATTTT
NA	TRBV7-2	TRBJ2-3	NA	CASRTTSTDTQYF	TGTGCCAGCAGGACAACCAGCACAGATACGCAGTATTTT
many	TRBV5-1	TRBJ2-7	NA	CASSGIRDTGSYEQYF	TGCGCCAGCAGCGGCATAAGGGACACTGGCTCCTACGAGCAGTACTTC
NA	TRBV6-6	TRBJ1-1	TRBD1	CASRPGQGTEAFF	TGTGCCAGCAGGCCCGGACAGGGGACCGAAGCTTTCTTT
NA	TRBV28	TRBJ1-6	NA	CASSSGNNSPLHF	TGTGCCAGCAGTTCGGGGAATAATTCACCCCTCCACTTT
NA	TRBV5-1	TRBJ1-4	TRBD1	CASSPGGSTNEKLFF	TGCGCCAGCAGCCCAGGGGGTTCAACTAATGAAAAACTGTTTTTT
NA	TRBV7-2	TRBJ2-5	NA	CASSPRVAVETQYF	TGTGCCAGCAGCCCCCGGGTAGCGGTGGAGACCCAGTACTTC
NA	TRBV28	TRBJ2-5	TRBD1	CASGTAYQETQYF	TGTGCCAGCGGGACAGCATATCAAGAGACCCAGTACTTC
NA	TRBV28	TRBJ2-5	TRBD2	CASSSLAGGAETQYF	TGTGCCAGCAGTTCCTTAGCGGGAGGGGCGGAGACCCAGTACTTC
NA	TRBV19	TRBJ1-1	NA	CASSIQGPGYLNTEAFF	TGTGCCAGTAGTATACAGGGGCCGGGCTATTTGAACACTGAAGCTTTCTTT
NA	TRBV3-1/TRBV3-2	TRBJ1-2	NA	CASSQEGLNYGYTF	TGTGCCAGCAGCCAAGAGGGCCTGAACTATGGCTACACCTTC
NA	TRBV19	TRBJ1-2	TRBD1	CASSIQTGGSYGYTF	TGTGCCAGTAGTATTCAAACAGGGGGGAGCTATGGCTACACCTTC
many	TRBV5-4	TRBJ1-4	TRBD1	CASSLAERGQEKLFF	TGTGCCAGCAGCTTGGCGGAAAGGGGGCAAGAAAAACTGTTTTTT